This T cell receptor (beta chain) appears in the sequencing data of a study of shared clonotypes between healthy human individuals. Turning to this clone: Antigen specificity is unknown.

Generated by immunoSEQ multiplex PCR, the TCRdb table keeps only in-frame clones and is missing some. The sample lists about 1.5 million clones, 95% to 99% occurring once. Study findings and constraints: An expected dependence of interdonor clonotype sharing on sequencing depth was noted. Across a handful of donors, naive CD4 shared 5% to 6%, naive CD8 more than 3%, memory CD4 2.3%, memory CD8 0.4% to 0.5%.

The study drew all its donors from Caucasian adults living in Nashville, Tennessee. V gave up 3 bases and J gave up 5 bases, with 8 bases separating them. The length of the CDR3 is 13 residues. Germline CDR1 MNHNS, CDR2 SASEGT. This clonotype originated in a man aged 25-40 years in good health. The V gene is TRBV6-1, the J gene TRBJ2-1, with D unresolved. Sequenced input: naive CD4+ T cells sorted from blood. Subset reported: CD45RA+ positively selected. The CDR3 DNA follows: TGTGCCAGCAGTGAGTCACTTAACAATGAGCAGTTCTTC. Protein product: CASSESLNNEQFF.